The source of this T cell receptor (beta chain) is a study of neurological immune-mediated disorders. Study-level points and caveats: Levels of TCR clonal expansion peaked in HTLV-1-associated myelopathy and reached their lowest in multiple sclerosis, under those of healthy controls. Subjects shared no identical expanded-clone CDR3 amino acid sequences, suggesting private TCR-beta repertoires in all groups.

The method for making cDNA was 5'RACE, and it used 10-nucleotide random UMIs. One entry per CDR3 protein results from TCRdb running MiXCR on the 5' RACE reads. The repertoire consists of 80,000 or so distinct CDR3 sequences, with roughly 9% occurring once and the leading ten covering about 1.7%. The CDR3 totals 16 residues. Germline V gives CDR1 MNHEY, CDR2 SMNVEV (reference sequence). Trimming removed 5 bases from V and 6 bases from J; junction bases left unmatched: 6. This clonotype has at least ten counts. Its antigen is unknown. The receptor comes from a man between 50 and 59 years old in good health. Specimen: PBMCs. The rearrangement joins TRBV27 to TRBJ2-1; 14 bases fit TRBD2. The CDR3 reads CASSTGTSGSPNEQFF. The CDR3 nucleotides read TGTGCCAGCAGTACGGGGACTAGCGGGAGTCCCAATGAGCAGTTCTTC.